The entry that follows covers one TCR beta chain sequence. The antigen remains unidentified. The germline V gene has CDR1 SGHTA and CDR2 FQGNSA. V was clipped by 1 base and J by 0 bases, with 10 bases between them. The CDR3 has 15 residues. Generated by immunoSEQ multiplex PCR, the TCRdb table keeps only in-frame clones and is missing some. In the table there are 15,000 to 20,000 clones, 80% to 90% of which are singletons. This entry comes from a study of OX40 agonist ivuxolimab in advanced cancers. Study outcomes and limitations: In the expanded peripheral T cells, antigen specificity was never determined.

Sequenced material: CD4+ or CD8+ T cells sorted from blood, taken in a trial of the OX40 agonist ivuxolimab. V is TRBV7-2 and J is TRBJ2-7; TRBD2 might be the D (6 bases). This clonotype was sampled from an adult with an advanced solid tumor such as melanoma, head and neck, liver or kidney cancer. The CDR3 here is CASSLDFGSSYEQYF. CDR3 sequence (DNA): TGTGCCAGCAGCTTAGATTTCGGGAGCTCCTACGAGCAGTACTTC.